This TCR beta chain was identified in a study of blood T cell repertoires in COVID-19. Turning to the study itself: The United States, Italy and Spain were the sources of the acute and convalescent COVID-19 samples. Sources were T cells, B-cell-depleted T cells, or PBMCs; the material itself was cDNA or gDNA.

This CDR3 region has 21 residues. V shed 0 bases and J shed 0 bases, with 22 bases lying between them. CDR1 and CDR2 (germline): SGHRS, YFSETQ. Produced via immunoSEQ multiplex PCR; TCRdb's table is partial and in-frame only. The sample carries 150,000 to 200,000 clones, around 87% recorded once. The gene calls are TRBV5-1 and TRBJ2-6; D possibly corresponds to TRBD1 (5 bases). This clonotype was sampled from a man between 18 and 29 years old with acute or convalescent COVID-19. The sample consisted of peripheral blood. The CDR3 nucleotides are TGCGCCAGCAGCTTGGTTGGGGCGGCGCGATTGAACCTCTCTGGGGCCAACGTCCTGACTTTC. This sequence encodes CASSLVGAARLNLSGANVLTF. The entire variable domain, with the rest obtained from reference TRBV5-1 and TRBJ2-6, is as follows: KAGVTQTPRYLIKTRGQQVTLSCSPISGHRSVSWYQQTPGQGLQFLFEYFSETQRNKGNFPGRFSGRQFSNSRSEMNVSTLELGDSALYLCASSLVGAARLNLSGANVLTFGAGSRLTVL.